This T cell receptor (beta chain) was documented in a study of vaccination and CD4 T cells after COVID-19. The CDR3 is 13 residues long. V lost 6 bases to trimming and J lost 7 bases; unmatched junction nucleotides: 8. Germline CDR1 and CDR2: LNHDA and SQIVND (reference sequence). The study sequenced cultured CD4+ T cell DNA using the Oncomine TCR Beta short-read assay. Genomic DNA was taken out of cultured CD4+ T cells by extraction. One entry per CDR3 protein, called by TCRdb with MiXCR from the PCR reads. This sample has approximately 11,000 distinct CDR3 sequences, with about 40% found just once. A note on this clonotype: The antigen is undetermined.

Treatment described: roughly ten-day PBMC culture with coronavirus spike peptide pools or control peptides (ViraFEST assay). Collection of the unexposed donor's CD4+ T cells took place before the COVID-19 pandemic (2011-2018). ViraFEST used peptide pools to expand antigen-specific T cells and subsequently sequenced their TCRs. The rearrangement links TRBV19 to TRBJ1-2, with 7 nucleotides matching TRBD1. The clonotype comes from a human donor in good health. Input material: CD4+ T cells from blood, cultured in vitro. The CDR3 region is CASRLQGEAGYTF. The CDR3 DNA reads TGTGCCAGTAGGTTGCAGGGGGAGGCTGGCTACACCTTC.